The T cell receptor (beta chain) under discussion was sequenced for a study of regulatory T cells in long-lasting Graves disease (dated by TCRdb to the early 2020s). As for the study more broadly: Antithyroid drugs had been taken for less than 3 months by newly diagnosed Graves' disease patients. A total of roughly 35 samples were covered by TCR sequencing, comprising some 13 persistent and roughly 20 newly diagnosed Graves' disease patients. Peripheral blood TCR sequencing and RNA sequencing compared persistent Graves' disease patients with newly diagnosed Graves' disease patients. The study was registered as a clinical trial and conducted in China.

According to the study, the label for this sample's time point signals: newly diagnosed GD, antithyroid drugs for less than 3 months. RNA was extracted from PBMCs in TRIzol for both TCR sequencing and RNA sequencing. The diagnosis of Graves' disease followed American Thyroid Association guidelines. The patients came from an endocrinology department in Xi'an, China. From each patient, roughly 9 milliliters of peripheral blood was collected into an EDTA anticoagulant tube. Ficoll Paque Plus density gradient separation was used to isolate PBMCs, and no further T cell sorting was performed. RNA quality was checked with an Agilent 2100 Bioanalyzer and agarose gel, and concentration with a NanoDrop 2000. Trimming removed 4 bases from V and 10 bases from J, leaving 20 bases between the germline ends. Looking up the germline V gene yields CDR1 MGHRA and CDR2 YSYEKL. The CDR3 spans 15 residues, from the cysteine through the phenylalanine. Just the 45-base CDR3 DNA is kept, in frame starting at base 1.

Comments on this clonotype: The target of this receptor is not known. This likely came from a read error, as a far larger clone is one base away.

Receptor amplification or capture employed multiplex PCR. Instrument used: Illumina HiSeq 4000. iRepertoire HTBI primers and Arm-PCR amplification of CDR3 regions were used to construct TCR beta libraries. Gel purification was performed on PCR products prior to sequencing. Concerning the study's data processing: A total of some 60 TRBV and 14 TRBJ segments were identified across samples and were used for gene usage analysis of CDR3 amino acid clonotypes. COPE and FqMerger were used to merge the filtered high-quality paired reads into contigs. BLAST was used to align contigs to IMGT TRBV, TRBD and TRBJ reference genes, and CDR3 was defined according to IMGT. Highly expanded clones were defined as clonotypes with a frequency above 0.1%. Shannon entropy was used to measure repertoire diversity, and the Gini coefficient was used to measure V-J evenness. Public clonotypes were defined as clonotypes shared by more than one individual. TCRdb reprocessed the public reads (quality trimming at Q25 with fastp, clone calling with MiXCR) and kept in-frame beta chains. Identical CDR3 proteins give one entry, which carries the most common genes and DNA. TCRdb's processing, not the authors', yielded these V and J calls. The table for this sample lists about 540,000 distinct CDR3 sequences; approximately 15% of them were counted only once. More than 8.5% of the sample is held by the ten biggest clonotypes.

Findings and caveats that apply to the study as a whole: Peripheral blood alone was examined, since thyroid tissue, which constituted the primary lesion, could not be accessed. As a limitation, the authors acknowledged that the small sample size may reduce accuracy. Sequencing and analysis were restricted to the TCR beta chain. Lower TCR Shannon entropy and fewer highly expanded clones were observed in persistent Graves' disease patients than in newly diagnosed patients, which suggested clonal expansion. Persistent patients shared more public clonotypes among themselves (approximately 2,500) than newly diagnosed patients did (approximately 870). Persistent disease showed preferential use of TRBV28, TRBJ1-2 and TRBJ2-5, whereas newly diagnosed disease favored TRBV20-1 and TRBJ2-1.

This sample also belongs to another study, concerning T cells in Graves' hyperthyroidism and ophthalmopathy. The second study's paper adds: Graves' hyperthyroidism was defined as stable when no progression to ophthalmopathy occurred over 18 months of follow-up. Hyperthyroidism patients were newly diagnosed, had a disease duration of under 2 months, and were aged 18 to 65 years. The study excluded patients with uncontrolled infections, other autoimmune diseases, pregnancy or lactation. Diagnoses were established on the basis of clinical symptoms, serum thyroxine and TRAb, thyroid ultrasound, and orbital computed tomography. A first-round RT-PCR of the TCR CDR3 used the HTBI primer set with the Qiagen OneStep RT-PCR kit. Most expanded thyroid clonotypes (frequency above 0.001) were also detected in blood, a finding suggesting that blood repertoires may reflect thyroid immune responses. Ophthalmopathy was separated from stable hyperthyroidism by a 13 V-J signature model, with approximately 86% sensitivity and about 84% specificity obtained in cross-validation and 80%/75% obtained in testing. In validation, the model predicted progression to ophthalmopathy a median of roughly 6.1 months before onset, with approximately 68% sensitivity and around 76% specificity. A discovery cohort of about 96 patients, approximately 44 with Graves' ophthalmopathy and over 55 with stable Graves' hyperthyroidism, was used to find distinguishing TCR V-J signatures. Prospective prediction of ophthalmopathy was tested in an independent validation cohort of approximately 19 hyperthyroidism patients and 15 to 17 patients who later progressed to ophthalmopathy. The roughly 100 discovery patients were randomly split 7:3 into training and test sets. Thyroid tissue and blood T-cell repertoires from several Graves' hyperthyroidism patients were also compared in the study. After sampling, hyperthyroidism patients received methimazole starting at 30 mg daily, and ophthalmopathy patients received high-dose intravenous methylprednisolone. Libraries were constructed in a second round of multiplex PCR, after which size selection and purification were carried out. Paired-end sequencing of the libraries was performed with 100 bp reads on an Illumina HiSeq2000. Raw data were processed with SOAPnuke, discarding reads with adapters, uncalled bases, mean Phred below 15, or no exact constant-primer or identifier match. High-quality paired reads were merged using COPE v1.2.5, and each unique nucleotide sequence was defined as a clonotype. MiTCR v1.1 was used to align clonotypes to the IMGT TRBV, TRBD and TRBJ reference segments. Analysis was restricted to V-J combinations with a frequency above 0.0001, which covered just over 98% of repertoires. The TCS score was defined as the ratio of F50 (clonal expansion) to E x V (chaos), calculated using BLOSUM62-based TCRdist between CDR3 peptides within each V-J. Welch's t-statistics and random forest reduced just over 500 V-J features to 13, which were used in a naive Bayes classifier (R e1071). Sample size was not statistically predetermined, and blinding of investigators to group allocation was not performed. TCR Vbeta CDR3 sequencing of 140 or so peripheral blood samples (around 45 ophthalmopathy, about 75 hyperthyroidism and roughly 17 progressor patients) is reported in the paper.

This specimen was peripheral blood mononuclear cells (PBMCs), taken at new diagnosis, from a patient treated with antithyroid drugs. This TCR was recovered from a man aged 30 to 45 with Graves disease. Donor details come from another sample of the same person, matched by shared clones. The rearrangement joined TRBV4-1 to TRBJ2-1, with a tentative D gene TRBD2 over 6 matching bases. The sequence in DNA is TGCGCCAGCAGCCTCGACAAAGGCGGGGTCTACGAGCAGTTCTTC. Its product reads: CASSLDKGGVYEQFF.